A selection of T cell receptor beta chains follows, all from one sample in a study of cytomegalovirus exposure and HLA in healthy donors. Repertoires were generated with immunoSEQ multiplex PCR, while TCRdb's copy carries only in-frame clones and drops some. The table has roughly 130,000 clones, around 65% seen once. The specimen was PBMCs. Receptors were obtained from a male donor in good health and CMV-seronegative. Each CDR3 is given with its conserved first and last residue. Each record gives: CDR3 protein, CDR3 DNA, V gene, CDR3 length, J gene, D gene, clone size. A D gene is named only where the DNA matches it firmly. Expanded clones get a size class; other rows say once, few or many, or leave the size out.

CDR3 protein: CASSTTGVPYGYTF
CDR3 DNA: TGTGCCAGCAGTACTACAGGGGTTCCCTATGGCTACACCTTC
V gene: TRBV2
CDR3 length: 14
J gene: TRBJ1-2
D gene: TRBD1
clone size: few

CDR3 protein: CASSERETDTGELFF
CDR3 DNA: TGTGCCAGCAGTGAGCGGGAAACGGACACCGGGGAGCTGTTTTTT
V gene: TRBV2
CDR3 length: 15
J gene: TRBJ2-2
D gene: .
clone size: .

CDR3 protein: CASSAGYEQYF
CDR3 DNA: TGTGCCAGCAGTGCCGGGTACGAGCAGTACTTC
V gene: TRBV2
CDR3 length: 11
J gene: TRBJ2-7
D gene: .
clone size: .

CDR3 protein: CASSLNQHSNQPQHF
CDR3 DNA: TGTGCCAGCAGTTTAAATCAACATAGCAATCAGCCCCAGCATTTT
V gene: TRBV27
CDR3 length: 15
J gene: TRBJ1-5
D gene: .
clone size: .

CDR3 protein: CASSQTGGYGYTF
CDR3 DNA: TGCGCCAGCAGCCAAACAGGGGGCTATGGCTACACCTTC
V gene: TRBV4-1
CDR3 length: 13
J gene: TRBJ1-2
D gene: TRBD1
clone size: once

CDR3 protein: CASSESRGGNTIYF
CDR3 DNA: TGTGCCAGCAGTGAATCTAGGGGTGGAAACACCATATATTTT
V gene: TRBV25-1
CDR3 length: 14
J gene: TRBJ1-3
D gene: .
clone size: .

CDR3 protein: CASSRPGTGQREAFF
CDR3 DNA: TGTGCCAGCAGTCGACCGGGGACAGGGCAAAGGGAAGCTTTCTTT
V gene: TRBV28
CDR3 length: 15
J gene: TRBJ1-1
D gene: TRBD1
clone size: few

CDR3 protein: CASHGQGRGYGYTF
CDR3 DNA: TGCGCCAGTCATGGACAGGGACGGGGCTATGGCTACACCTTC
V gene: TRBV10-2
CDR3 length: 14
J gene: TRBJ1-2
D gene: TRBD1
clone size: .

CDR3 protein: CASSPRSGLNTEAFF
CDR3 DNA: TGTGCCAGCAGTCCCCGAAGTGGGCTCAACACTGAAGCTTTCTTT
V gene: TRBV5-4
CDR3 length: 15
J gene: TRBJ1-1
D gene: .
clone size: .

CDR3 protein: CATSMEGRDRQPQHF
CDR3 DNA: TGTGCCACCAGCATGGAGGGCAGGGACCGTCAGCCCCAGCATTTT
V gene: TRBV15
CDR3 length: 15
J gene: TRBJ1-5
D gene: .
clone size: .

CDR3 protein: CASSFPGMESVLTF
CDR3 DNA: TGTGCCAGCAGTTTTCCGGGGATGGAGAGCGTCCTGACTTTC
V gene: TRBV28
CDR3 length: 14
J gene: TRBJ2-6
D gene: .
clone size: .

CDR3 protein: CASPNSGRGKVNYGYTF
CDR3 DNA: TGTGCCAGCCCTAACAGCGGCAGGGGGAAAGTGAACTATGGCTACACCTTC
V gene: TRBV27
CDR3 length: 17
J gene: TRBJ1-2
D gene: TRBD1
clone size: .

CDR3 protein: CASSRQEFTDTQYF
CDR3 DNA: TGTGCCAGCAGCCGACAGGAGTTCACAGATACGCAGTATTTT
V gene: TRBV7-2
CDR3 length: 14
J gene: TRBJ2-3
D gene: .
clone size: .

CDR3 protein: CASSYDSSTDTQYF
CDR3 DNA: TGTGCCAGCAGTTATGACAGTAGCACAGATACGCAGTATTTT
V gene: TRBV6-6
CDR3 length: 14
J gene: TRBJ2-3
D gene: .
clone size: many

CDR3 protein: CASSEGQGNSNQPQHF
CDR3 DNA: TGTGCCAGCAGCGAGGGACAGGGGAATAGCAATCAGCCCCAGCATTTT
V gene: TRBV2
CDR3 length: 16
J gene: TRBJ1-5
D gene: TRBD1
clone size: .